This entry features one TCR beta chain sequence. The record originates from a study of blood T cell repertoires in COVID-19. The germline gives CDR1 SGHNT, CDR2 YYREEE (reference sequence). The ends were cut back, 9 bases at V and 3 bases at J, with 13 bases in the middle. CDR3 size: 13 residues. In the authors' workflow: Amplified reference gene primers provided the basis for estimating nucleated cell counts. Libraries were prepared by immunoSEQ multiplex PCR; TCRdb keeps only in-frame clonotypes and omits some of them. V, J and clone size derive from that table, while D and trimming were established from the DNA sequence. This sample has around 370,000 clones, with over 70% found just once.

The sequence came from a woman in her forties or fifties with COVID-19, enrolled during active disease. This chain links TRBV5-4 with TRBJ2-1; perhaps TRBD1 as D (6 bases). The material sequenced was peripheral blood. The CDR3 spells CAIPGTRYNEQFF. CDR3 bases: TGTGCCATCCCCGGGACACGCTACAATGAGCAGTTCTTC.